This TCR beta chain was profiled in a study of cytomegalovirus exposure and HLA in healthy donors. General study results and limits: V- and J-gene trimming in TCR beta was tied to a missense DCLRE1C variant by an analysis performed later. TCR beta sequences reportedly predicted the HLA-A and HLA-B alleles of most subjects accurately. One later analysis reportedly identified an Asian-associated ancestry cluster that showed fewer N-insertions than the approximately 700-donor mean. Immune exposure was documented only through CMV serostatus.

As concerns this clone: What it binds is not known.

Germline V gene sequence: CDR1 SGHTA, CDR2 FQGNSA. V was clipped by 5 bases and J by 4 bases; unmatched bases: 14. The CDR3 has 17 residues. Researchers ran the PCR with 60 Vbeta and 13 Jbeta primers. Repertoires were generated with immunoSEQ multiplex PCR, while TCRdb's copy carries only in-frame clones and drops some. This table holds 150,000 or so clones, 73% found once. V and J are TRBV7-2 and TRBJ1-1; TRBD1 agrees at 9 bases. Source material: PBMCs. The receptor was isolated from a woman between 18 and 29 years old in good health and CMV-seronegative. CDR3 in amino acids: CASSRTGTGHTFTEAFF. The CDR3 nucleotides are TGTGCCAGCAGCAGAACCGGGACAGGGCATACCTTCACTGAAGCTTTCTTT.